This is a list of T cell receptor beta chains from one sample in a study of early T cells in non-severe SARS-CoV-2 infection. One entry per CDR3 protein results from TCRdb running MiXCR on the 5' RACE reads. The sample yields roughly 86,000 distinct CDR3 sequences, about 6% seen once. Sequencing was carried out using whole blood. The receptors here all came from an adult who was a healthcare worker with PCR-confirmed SARS-CoV-2 infection or an uninfected control (not recorded which). Each CDR3 is given with its conserved first and last residue. Each record gives: J gene, V gene, D gene, clone size, CDR3 DNA, CDR3 protein. The D gene is left open where the match is weak. Expanded clones are given a class, and other clones once, few, many or no size at all.

TRBJ2-3 TRBV27 TRBD2 few TGTGCCACCTTAGCGGGGGGGCCGAGGGATACGCAGTATTTT CATLAGGPRDTQYF
TRBJ1-5 TRBV6-5 TRBD1 few TGTGCCAGTCGGGGGACAGGGGGCGGGAATCAGCCCCAGCATTTT CASRGTGGGNQPQHF
TRBJ2-3 TRBV7-9 . many TGTGCCAGCAGCCCTCTCCCTGCCGGGACGCAGTATTTT CASSPLPAGTQYF
TRBJ2-7 TRBV4-1 . many TGCGCCAGCAGCCAAGGCAGACTAGACGGTTACGAGCAGTACTTC CASSQGRLDGYEQYF
TRBJ2-1 TRBV5-1 . . TGCGCCAGCAGCTTGGGGATGCGGCGGGACACCGGGGATGAGCAGTTCTTC CASSLGMRRDTGDEQFF
TRBJ2-7 TRBV7-6 TRBD2 few TGTGCCAGCAGCATTGGGACTAGCGGGTACGAGCAGTACTTC CASSIGTSGYEQYF
TRBJ2-7 TRBV15 TRBD1 . TGTGCCACCAGCAGAGATTTCCAGGGGGCCATCTACGAGCAGTACTTC CATSRDFQGAIYEQYF
TRBJ2-5 TRBV18 . many TGTGCCAGCTCACCAGGTTACCAAGAGACCCAGTACTTC CASSPGYQETQYF
TRBJ2-7 TRBV29-1 . few TGCAGCGTTAAACCGGGCGGTGGCTACGAGCAGTACTTC CSVKPGGGYEQYF
TRBJ2-1 TRBV5-5 TRBD2 many TGTGCCAGCAGCCCCCTAGCGGGAGGTCTGGATGAGCAGTTCTTC CASSPLAGGLDEQFF
TRBJ2-2 TRBV6-1 TRBD1 many TGTGCCAGCAGGGGGGCACGACAGGGCAGCGGCACCGGGGAGCTGTTTTTT CASRGARQGSGTGELFF
TRBJ1-5 TRBV10-3 TRBD1 few TGTGCCATCAGTGAGACAGGACAGGGCAATCAGCCCCAGCATTTT CAISETGQGNQPQHF
TRBJ1-6 TRBV7-9 TRBD1 few TGTGCCAGCAGGACGGGACAGGGGTCCGGTAATTCACCCCTCCACTTT CASRTGQGSGNSPLHF
TRBJ2-1 TRBV7-9 . . TGTGCCAGCCCATGGAGGGTCGATGAGCAGTTCTTC CASPWRVDEQFF
TRBJ2-1 TRBV6-6 . many TGTGCCAGCAAGTCGGGGGGCCGGAATGAGCAGTTCTTC CASKSGGRNEQFF
TRBJ1-1 TRBV5-1 . . TGCGCCAGCAGGCAGGGTTCGGGGAACACTGAAGCTTTCTTT CASRQGSGNTEAFF
TRBJ2-1 TRBV5-4 TRBD1 . TGTGCCAGCAGCCGAGGGTCCCCGGGACAGGGGACCAATGAGCAGTTCTTC CASSRGSPGQGTNEQFF